The 10 T cell receptor beta chains reported below all come from one sample, sequenced in a study of shared clonotypes between healthy human individuals (dated by TCRdb to about 2020). Libraries came from the immunoSEQ multiplex PCR assay. TCRdb carries this immuneACCESS record with in-frame sequences only. Its versions omit some clonotypes, under half of them owing to an unresolved V gene in the studies checked, with the rest unexplained. This sample is represented by over 800,000 clones; roughly 92% of them were singletons. The ten largest clones capture approximately 25% of the sample. CD8 naive samples were obtained by positive selection for CCR7 among CD45RO-negative cells, yielding a CD45RA+CCR7+ population from which TemRA cells were excluded. The sample was naive CD8+ T cells sorted from blood. Read against the paper, the sample's cell subset or site label means: CD45RA+CCR7+. These receptors were obtained from a man between 25 and 39 years old in good health.

This clone appeared once. This chain uses TRBV6-5 with TRBJ2-7; D remains unclear. Trimming left V 0 bases short and J 2 bases short, with 8 bases between. The CDR3 has 14 residues. Looked up from germline, CDR1 is MNHEY and CDR2 is SVGAGI. The CDR3 reads CASSYSVAPYEQYF. As DNA, the CDR3 is TGTGCCAGCAGTTACTCGGTTGCCCCCTACGAGCAGTACTTC.

The CDR3 DNA is TGTGCCAGCAGTGACCCGACAGGGGGCGAACCTAACTATGGCTACACCTTC. Amino acids: CASSDPTGGEPNYGYTF. V is TRBV6-1 and J is TRBJ1-2; 10 bases line up with TRBD1. This CDR3 region has 17 residues. Trimming removed 3 bases from V and 0 bases from J; junction bases left unmatched: 7. Germline V CDR1 and CDR2: MNHNS, SASEGT.

The chain uses TRBV6-5 and TRBJ1-4; no clear D. V was shortened by 5 bases and J by 6 bases, with 7 bases between the two germline ends. This CDR3 is 12 amino acids long. Germline CDR1 reads MNHEY; CDR2 reads SVGAGI. CDR3 DNA sequence: TGTGCCAGCAGTGGGAGAGATGAAAAACTGTTTTTT. This codes for CASSGRDEKLFF.

This clone occurred once. The CDR3 DNA reads as TGTGCCAGTAGTATAGCCGCGTTCGGGATTAGCAATCAGCCCCAGCATTTT. This codes for CASSIAAFGISNQPQHF. The genes are TRBV19 and TRBJ1-5; D is ambiguous. V was clipped by 1 base and J by 0 bases, with 13 bases between them. Germline CDR1 is LNHDA and CDR2 is SQIVND (reference sequence). The CDR3 is 17 amino acids.

This chain uses TRBV10-3 with TRBJ1-1, with TRBD1 as a possible D gene (5 bases). The CDR3 totals 12 residues. V dropped 11 bases and J dropped 7 bases, with 17 bases sitting between them. Germline CDR1 reads ENHRY; CDR2 reads SYGVKD. As DNA, the CDR3 is TGTGCCTCCACACCTAGGGACGGTGAAGCTTTCTTT. The encoded protein is CASTPRDGEAFF.

V gene TRBV5-4 combines with J gene TRBJ2-3; 8 bases are a match to TRBD1. Germline trimming cut 3 bases from V and 4 bases from J; bases unmatched to any gene: 4. Germline V gene sequence: CDR1 SGHNT, CDR2 YYREEE (reference sequence). The CDR3 runs 14 residues. CDR3 sequence (DNA): TGTGCCAGCAGCTCAGGACAGGGCGCAGATACGCAGTATTTT. This translates into CASSSGQGADTQYF.

J is TRBJ1-3 and V is TRBV5-4, with 7 bases identical to TRBD1. Germline CDR1 reads SGHNT; CDR2 reads YYREEE (reference sequence). There are 15 residues in the CDR3. V lost 4 bases to trimming and J lost 0 bases; unmatched junction nucleotides: 4. As DNA, the CDR3 is TGTGCCAGCAGCCTGCAGGGGGGCTCTGGAAACACCATATATTTT. This codes for CASSLQGGSGNTIYF.

V usage is TRBV6-1 and J usage is TRBJ2-7, with a possible D match to TRBD1 (6 bases). The V gene lost 1 base and the J gene lost 3 bases, with 13 bases spanning the gap. The CDR3 covers 15 residues. CDR1 and CDR2 from the germline V gene are MNHNS and SASEGT. In DNA, the CDR3 is TGTGCCAGCAGTGAAGGAGGGGGAAAGTTCTACGAGCAGTACTTC. This gives the protein CASSEGGGKFYEQYF.

This clone was found once. The rearrangement joins TRBV19 to TRBJ2-1; 15 nucleotides line up with TRBD2. The V gene's germline CDR1 is LNHDA and CDR2 SQIVND (reference sequence). V was pared by 4 bases and J by 7 bases, with 8 bases of the junction left unmatched. This CDR3 region has 17 residues. The DNA of the CDR3 is TGTGCCAGTAGTAACTCGGGACTAGCGGGAGGTAGAAATGAGCAGTTCTTC. Translation: CASSNSGLAGGRNEQFF.

The J gene is TRBJ2-1, the V gene TRBV5-1, with TRBD2 matching over 10 bases. CDR3 size: 15 residues. J lost 8 bases, V lost 2 bases, and 7 bases had no gene match. Germline loops: CDR1 SGHRS, CDR2 YFSETQ. CDR3 in amino acids: CASSLAGGPFHEQFF. For the CDR3, the DNA is TGCGCCAGCAGCTTAGCGGGAGGGCCATTCCATGAGCAGTTCTTC.